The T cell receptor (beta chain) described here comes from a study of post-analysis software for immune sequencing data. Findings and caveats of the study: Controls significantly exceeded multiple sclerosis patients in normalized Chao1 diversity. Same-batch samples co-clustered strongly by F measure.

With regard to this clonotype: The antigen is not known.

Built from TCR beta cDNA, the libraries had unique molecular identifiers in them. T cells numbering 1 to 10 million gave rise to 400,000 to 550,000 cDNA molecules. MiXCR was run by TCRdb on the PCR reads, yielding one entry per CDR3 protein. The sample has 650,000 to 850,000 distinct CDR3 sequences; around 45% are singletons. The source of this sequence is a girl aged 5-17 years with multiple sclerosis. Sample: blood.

The CDR3 nucleotides are TGCGCCAGCAGTATTAGCGGGCCCCCCACAGATACGCAGTATTTT. Encoded protein: CASSISGPPTDTQYF. The rearrangement links TRBV5-1 to TRBJ2-3, with 7 bases identical to TRBD2. Germline-derived CDR1 and CDR2 are SGHRS and YFSETQ. This CDR3 region has 15 residues. V lost 5 bases and J lost 2; bases outside the gene matches: 8. The full variable domain, with the rest looked up from reference TRBV5-1 and TRBJ2-3, is KAGVTQTPRYLIKTRGQQVTLSCSPISGHRSVSWYQQTPGQGLQFLFEYFSETQRNKGNFPGRFSGRQFSNSRSEMNVSTLELGDSALYLCASSISGPPTDTQYFGPGTRLTVL.